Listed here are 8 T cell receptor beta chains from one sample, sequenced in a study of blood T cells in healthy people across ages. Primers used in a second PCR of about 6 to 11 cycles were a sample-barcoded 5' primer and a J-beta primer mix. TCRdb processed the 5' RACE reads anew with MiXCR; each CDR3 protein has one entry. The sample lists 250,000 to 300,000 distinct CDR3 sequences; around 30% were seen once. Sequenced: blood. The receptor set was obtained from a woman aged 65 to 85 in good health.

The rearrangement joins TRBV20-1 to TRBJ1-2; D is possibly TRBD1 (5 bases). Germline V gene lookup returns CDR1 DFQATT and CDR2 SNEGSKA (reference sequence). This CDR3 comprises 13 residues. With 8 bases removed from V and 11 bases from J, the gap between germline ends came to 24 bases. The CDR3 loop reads CSTYEQAPLVYTF. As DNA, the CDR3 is TGCAGTACTTACGAACAGGCCCCCCTTGTATACACCTTC.

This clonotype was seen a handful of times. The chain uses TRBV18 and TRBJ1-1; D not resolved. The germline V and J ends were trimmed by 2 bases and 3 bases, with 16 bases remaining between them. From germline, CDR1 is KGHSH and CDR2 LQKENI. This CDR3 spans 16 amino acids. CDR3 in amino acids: CASSPSSGSRDTEAFF. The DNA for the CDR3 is TGTGCCAGCTCACCATCCTCAGGTTCCCGGGACACTGAAGCTTTCTTT.

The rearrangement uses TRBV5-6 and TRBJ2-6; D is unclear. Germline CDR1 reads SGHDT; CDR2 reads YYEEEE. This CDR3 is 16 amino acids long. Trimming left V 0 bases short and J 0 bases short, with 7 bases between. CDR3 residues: CASSLDYSSGANVLTF. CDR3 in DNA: TGTGCCAGCAGCTTGGATTACTCCTCTGGGGCCAACGTCCTGACTTTC.

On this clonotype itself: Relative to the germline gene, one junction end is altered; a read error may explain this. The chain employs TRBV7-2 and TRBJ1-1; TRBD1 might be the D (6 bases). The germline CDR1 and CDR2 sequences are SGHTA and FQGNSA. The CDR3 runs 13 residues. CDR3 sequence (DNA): TGTGCCAGCAGGTTAGGGGGGAACACTGAAGCTTTCTTT. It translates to CASRLGGNTEAFF.

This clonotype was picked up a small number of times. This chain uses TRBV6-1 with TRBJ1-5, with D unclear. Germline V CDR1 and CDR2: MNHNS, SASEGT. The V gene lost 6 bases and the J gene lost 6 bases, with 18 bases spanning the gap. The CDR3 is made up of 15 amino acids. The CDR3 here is CASRAGPKVGQPQHF. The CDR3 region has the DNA TGTGCCAGCAGGGCTGGGCCTAAGGTGGGTCAGCCCCAGCATTTT.

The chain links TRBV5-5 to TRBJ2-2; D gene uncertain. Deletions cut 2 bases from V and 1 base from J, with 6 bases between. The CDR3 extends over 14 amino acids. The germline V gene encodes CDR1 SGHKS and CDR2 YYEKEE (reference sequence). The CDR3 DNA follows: TGTGCCAGCAGCTTTCCCTGGAACACCGGGGAGCTGTTTTTT. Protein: CASSFPWNTGELFF.

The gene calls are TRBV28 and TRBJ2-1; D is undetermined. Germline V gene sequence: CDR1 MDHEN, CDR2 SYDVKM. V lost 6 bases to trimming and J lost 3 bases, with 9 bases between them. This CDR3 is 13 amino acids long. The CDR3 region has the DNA TGTGCCAGCAGCTGGCCTAGCTACAATGAGCAGTTCTTC. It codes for CASSWPSYNEQFF.

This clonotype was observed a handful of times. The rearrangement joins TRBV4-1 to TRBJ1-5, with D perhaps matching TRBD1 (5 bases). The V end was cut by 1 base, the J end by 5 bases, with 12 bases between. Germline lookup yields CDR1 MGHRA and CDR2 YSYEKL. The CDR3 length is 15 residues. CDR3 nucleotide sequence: TGCGCCAGCAGCCAAGCCCAGCAGGGATATCAGCCCCAGCATTTT. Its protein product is CASSQAQQGYQPQHF.